What follows is one TCR beta chain and its context. The antigen remains unidentified. The donors, nominally healthy at sampling, likely had unrecorded immune exposures. This entry comes from a study of cytomegalovirus exposure and HLA in healthy donors. The overall study: Genotyping showed 81% of hundreds of donors falling in the Caucasian-associated ancestry cluster. General study points: Association of a missense DCLRE1C variant with TCR beta V- and J-gene trimming was reported in a later analysis.

It was with 60 Vbeta and 13 Jbeta primers that the PCR ran. This table comes from immunoSEQ multiplex PCR, and its TCRdb copy is limited to in-frame clones, with some not included. The ten most abundant clones cover over 1.2% of a sample with 74,000 or so clones. The J segment lost 1 base and the V segment lost 0 bases, leaving 4 bases of the junction unmatched. The CDR3 sequence is 16 residues long. In germline, CDR1 is SGHRS, CDR2 YFSETQ. This sequence was found in a woman aged 60 to 75 in good health and CMV-seronegative. Input material: PBMCs. The rearrangement uses TRBV5-1 and TRBJ2-5; 9 nucleotides align to TRBD1. CDR3 bases: TGCGCCAGCAGCTTGGTGGGACAGGGAGGCCAAGAGACCCAGTACTTC. Translating it yields CASSLVGQGGQETQYF.